This T cell receptor (beta chain) was sequenced for a study of siplizumab effects on memory and regulatory T cells. Remarks on this clone: Its antigen is not known.

General study results and limits: In controls, roughly 27% of mappable alloreactive CD4+ clones were Treg-derived on average, versus roughly 74% with siplizumab.

V lost 4 bases to trimming and J lost 5 bases; unmatched junction nucleotides: 3. Germline assignment: CDR1 LNHDA and CDR2 SQIVND (reference sequence). This CDR3 is built from 13 residues. Generated by immunoSEQ multiplex PCR, the TCRdb table keeps only in-frame clones and is missing some. The table records around 120,000 clones, less than 95% of them present only once. The receptor was isolated from a human donor in good health. The chain is built from TRBV19 and TRBJ2-3, with 7 bases that match TRBD1. Specimen: non-Treg CD4+ T cells sorted from blood. CDR3 in amino acids: CASSKGAKDTQYF. The CDR3 DNA reads as TGTGCCAGTAGTAAGGGGGCGAAAGATACGCAGTATTTT.